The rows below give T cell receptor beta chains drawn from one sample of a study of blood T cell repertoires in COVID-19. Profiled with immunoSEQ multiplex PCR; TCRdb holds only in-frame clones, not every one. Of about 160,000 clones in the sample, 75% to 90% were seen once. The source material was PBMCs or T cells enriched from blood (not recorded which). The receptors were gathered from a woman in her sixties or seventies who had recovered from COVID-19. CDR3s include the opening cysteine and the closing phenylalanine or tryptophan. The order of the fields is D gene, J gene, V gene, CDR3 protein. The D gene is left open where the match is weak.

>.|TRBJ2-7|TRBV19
CATAGRGSSYEQYF
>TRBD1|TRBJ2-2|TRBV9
CASSVDRGLYTGELFF
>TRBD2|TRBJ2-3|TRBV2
CASSGSGGGQARKNTDTQYF
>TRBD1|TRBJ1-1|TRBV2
CASSVGQGLNTEAFF
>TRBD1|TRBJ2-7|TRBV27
CASSRSRTGPYEQYF
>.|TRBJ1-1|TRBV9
CASSPREGNTEAFF
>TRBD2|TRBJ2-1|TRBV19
CASSIRGRSGGHPYNEQFF
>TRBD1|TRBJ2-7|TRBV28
CASLARDRGHEQYF
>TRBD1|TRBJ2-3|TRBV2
CASTRGRGSDTQYF
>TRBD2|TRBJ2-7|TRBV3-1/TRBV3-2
CASSQDESGRIGEQYF
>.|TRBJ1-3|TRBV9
CASSVGGGGGNTIYF
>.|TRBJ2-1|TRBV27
CASTLLPLSYNEQFF
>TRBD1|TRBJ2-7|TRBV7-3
CASSLMGQPSSYEQYF
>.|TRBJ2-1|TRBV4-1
CASSQRDNEQFF
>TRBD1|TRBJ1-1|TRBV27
CASNPTGARNTEAFF
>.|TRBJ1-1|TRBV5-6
CASSLLTGSAEAFF
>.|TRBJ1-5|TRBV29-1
CSAQGTEPNQPQHF
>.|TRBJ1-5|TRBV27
CASSLGSGSSNQPQHF
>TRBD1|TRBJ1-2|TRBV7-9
CASSFGQGSMLVGYGYTF
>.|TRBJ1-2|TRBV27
CASSGPVGSVNYGYTF
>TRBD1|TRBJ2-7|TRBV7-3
CASSFRTGGSYEQYF
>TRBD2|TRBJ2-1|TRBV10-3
CAISDRLAGNEQFF
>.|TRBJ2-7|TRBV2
CASSESRGWRLYF
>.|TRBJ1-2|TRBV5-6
CASSFGENYGYTF
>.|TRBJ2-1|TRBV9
CASSVHRDSYNEQFF
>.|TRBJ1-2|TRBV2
CASSDMSGESNGYTF
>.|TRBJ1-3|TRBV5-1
CASSPGQFLGNTIYF
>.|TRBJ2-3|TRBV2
CASSGETDTQYF
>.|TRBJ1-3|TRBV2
CASSDSPGNTIYF
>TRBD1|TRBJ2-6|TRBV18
CASSLAPDRASGANVLTF
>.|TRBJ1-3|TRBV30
CAWRYRGRSGNTIYF
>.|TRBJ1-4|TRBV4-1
CASSQTRASNEKLFF
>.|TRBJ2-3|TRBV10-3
CAISLESTDTQYF
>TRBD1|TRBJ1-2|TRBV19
CASSVSGQGVIGYTF
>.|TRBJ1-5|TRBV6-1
CASSEGGAGGNQPQHF
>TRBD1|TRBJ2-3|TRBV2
CASSASRPRGHTDTQYF
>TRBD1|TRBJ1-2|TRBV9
CASSVEGAGTYGYTF
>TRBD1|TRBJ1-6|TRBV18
CASSPPGTGSSPLHF
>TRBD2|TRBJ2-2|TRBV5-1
CASSLAIAGGNTGELFF
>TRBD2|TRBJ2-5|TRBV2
CASSSGGVEETQYF
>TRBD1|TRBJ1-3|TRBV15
CATSRQISGQGHSGNTIYF
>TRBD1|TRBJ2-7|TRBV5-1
CASSTGQGPYEQYF
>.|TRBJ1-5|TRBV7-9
CASSFRGQPQHF
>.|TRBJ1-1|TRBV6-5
CASSYQGGIAEAFF
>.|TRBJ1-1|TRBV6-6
CASSPLTEAFF